Listed below are T cell receptor beta chains from one sample, sequenced in a study of T cells in Graves' hyperthyroidism and ophthalmopathy. TCRdb re-called the multiplex PCR reads with MiXCR, one entry per CDR3 protein. The table includes 660,000 or so distinct CDR3 sequences, around 20% detected once. The sample comprised blood. These receptors all come from a man aged 30 to 45 with Graves' ophthalmopathy. Each CDR3 is given with its conserved first and last residue. The listing skips clone size in some rows; elsewhere it reads once, few, many or a size class.

clone size	V gene	J gene	CDR3 protein
many	TRBV30	TRBJ1-2	CAWSAGTQSTF
many	TRBV12-3/TRBV12-4	TRBJ1-1	CASSPGGQNTEAFF
few	TRBV12-3/TRBV12-4	TRBJ2-1	CASSLGGTQNNEQFF
.	TRBV18	TRBJ2-7	CASSSGGLGNYEQYF
once	TRBV25-1	TRBJ1-4	CASSDLQGANEKLFF
.	TRBV7-2	TRBJ1-2	CASSPSDGNYGYTF
.	TRBV7-3	TRBJ2-2	CASSPGTSGIPGEPFF
many	TRBV3-1	TRBJ2-7	CASSPNPSYEQYF
.	TRBV7-3	TRBJ2-5	CASSLMGFGTVTRWWGETQYF
many	TRBV24-1	TRBJ2-1	CATSDSASEQFF
many	TRBV12-3/TRBV12-4	TRBJ2-3	CASSPPASGYTQYF
few	TRBV9	TRBJ2-5	CASSVTGREVGAGGETQYF
few	TRBV19	TRBJ1-2	CASSVRLTQVNYGYTF
.	TRBV7-2	TRBJ2-5	CASSLMGISETQYF
many	TRBV20-1	TRBJ2-7	CSASGSYEQYF
many	TRBV5-1	TRBJ2-2	CASSPSGRDTGELFF
.	TRBV7-3	TRBJ2-1	CASKGLAGGYNEQFF
.	TRBV20-1	TRBJ1-5	CSARDSRRGAYQPQHF
few	TRBV5-5	TRBJ1-1	CASSPQWDRMNTEAFF
few	TRBV19	TRBJ2-3	CASGLQGDTDTQYF
.	TRBV20-1	TRBJ2-3	CSARDNNVGTDTQYF
few	TRBV6-2/TRBV6-3	TRBJ2-7	CASSYSSFARSRHEQYF
few	TRBV6-1	TRBJ2-1	CASTSPRDRTYNEQFF
.	TRBV5-5	TRBJ1-4	CASSLPGTGNEKLFF
.	TRBV28	TRBJ2-7	CASSLSWGSGVYEQYF